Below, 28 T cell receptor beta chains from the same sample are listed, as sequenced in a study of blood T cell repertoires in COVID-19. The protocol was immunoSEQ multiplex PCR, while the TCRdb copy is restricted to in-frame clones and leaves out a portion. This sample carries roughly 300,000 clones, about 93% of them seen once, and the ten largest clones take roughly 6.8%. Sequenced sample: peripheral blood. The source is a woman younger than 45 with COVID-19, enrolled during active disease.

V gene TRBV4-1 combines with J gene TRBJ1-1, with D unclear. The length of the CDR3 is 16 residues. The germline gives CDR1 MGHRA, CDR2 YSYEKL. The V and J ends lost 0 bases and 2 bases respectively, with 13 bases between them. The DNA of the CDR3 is TGCGCCAGCAGCCAAGACTCGGGGTTGGGAAACACTGAAGCTTTCTTT. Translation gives CASSQDSGLGNTEAFF.

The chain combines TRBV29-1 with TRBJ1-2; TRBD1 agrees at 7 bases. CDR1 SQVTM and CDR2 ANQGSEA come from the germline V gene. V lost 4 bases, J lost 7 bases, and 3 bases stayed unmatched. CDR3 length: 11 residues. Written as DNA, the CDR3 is TGCAGCGTTGGAGGGGGCGGTGGCTACACCTTC. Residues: CSVGGGGGYTF.

The CDR3 protein is CASQNTEAFF. The CDR3 DNA reads as TGTGCCAGTCAGAACACTGAAGCTTTCTTT. The chain combines TRBV2 with TRBJ1-1; the D is unclear. Trimming pared 9 bases from V and 1 base from J, leaving 3 bases between. Germline CDR1 reads SNHLY; CDR2 reads FYNNEI. The length of the CDR3 is 10 residues.

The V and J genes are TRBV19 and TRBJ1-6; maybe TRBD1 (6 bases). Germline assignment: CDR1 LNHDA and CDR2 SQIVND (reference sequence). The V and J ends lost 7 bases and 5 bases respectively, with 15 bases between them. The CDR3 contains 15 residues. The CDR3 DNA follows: TGTGCCAGTAAGATGACTCGACAGGATAATTCACCCCTCCACTTT. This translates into CASKMTRQDNSPLHF.

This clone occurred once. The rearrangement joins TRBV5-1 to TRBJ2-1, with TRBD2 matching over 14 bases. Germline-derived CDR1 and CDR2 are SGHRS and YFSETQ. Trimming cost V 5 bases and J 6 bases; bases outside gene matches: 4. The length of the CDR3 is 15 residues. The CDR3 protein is CASREGTSGSNEQFF. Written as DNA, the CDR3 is TGCGCCAGCAGGGAAGGGACTAGCGGGAGCAATGAGCAGTTCTTC.

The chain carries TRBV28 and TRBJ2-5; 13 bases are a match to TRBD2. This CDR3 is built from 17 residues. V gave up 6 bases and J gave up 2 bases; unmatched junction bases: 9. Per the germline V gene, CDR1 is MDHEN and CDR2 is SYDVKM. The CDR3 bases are TGTGCCAGCAGCCTCCTCGGGACTAGCGGGGTACAAGAGACCCAGTACTTC. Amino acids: CASSLLGTSGVQETQYF.

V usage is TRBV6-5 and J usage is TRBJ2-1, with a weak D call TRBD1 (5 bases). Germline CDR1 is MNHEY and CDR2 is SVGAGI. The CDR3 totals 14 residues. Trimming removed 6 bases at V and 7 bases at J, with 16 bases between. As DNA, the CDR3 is TGTGCCAGCAGCGCCGAGGTGGGGCGGAATGAGCAGTTCTTC. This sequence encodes CASSAEVGRNEQFF.

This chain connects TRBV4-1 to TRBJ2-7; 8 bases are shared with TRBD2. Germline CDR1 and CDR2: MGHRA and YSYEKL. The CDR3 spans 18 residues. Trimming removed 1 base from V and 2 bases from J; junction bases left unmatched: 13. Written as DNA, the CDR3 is TGCGCCAGCAGCCAAGGACCGCCCCCTAGCGGGCTTACCTACGAGCAGTACTTC. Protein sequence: CASSQGPPPSGLTYEQYF.

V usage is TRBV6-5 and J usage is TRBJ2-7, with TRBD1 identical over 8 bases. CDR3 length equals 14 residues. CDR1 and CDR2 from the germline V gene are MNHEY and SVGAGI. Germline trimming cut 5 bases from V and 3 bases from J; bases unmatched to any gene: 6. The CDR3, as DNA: TGTGCCAGCAGTATACCGGGACAGGTCTACGAGCAGTACTTC. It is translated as CASSIPGQVYEQYF.

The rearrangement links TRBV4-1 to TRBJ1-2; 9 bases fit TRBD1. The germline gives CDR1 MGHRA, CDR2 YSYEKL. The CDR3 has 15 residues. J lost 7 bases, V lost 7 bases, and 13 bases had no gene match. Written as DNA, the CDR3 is TGCGCCAGCACGTGGTTTAGGGGACAGGGAGGTGGCTACACCTTC. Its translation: CASTWFRGQGGGYTF.

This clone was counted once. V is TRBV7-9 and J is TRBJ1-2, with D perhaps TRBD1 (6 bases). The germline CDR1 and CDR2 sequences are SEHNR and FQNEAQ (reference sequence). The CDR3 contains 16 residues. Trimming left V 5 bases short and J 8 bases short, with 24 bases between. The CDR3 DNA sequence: TGTGCCAGCAGCCCCGTTAGGGGAGGGGGTACATGGGGCTACACCTTC. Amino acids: CASSPVRGGGTWGYTF.

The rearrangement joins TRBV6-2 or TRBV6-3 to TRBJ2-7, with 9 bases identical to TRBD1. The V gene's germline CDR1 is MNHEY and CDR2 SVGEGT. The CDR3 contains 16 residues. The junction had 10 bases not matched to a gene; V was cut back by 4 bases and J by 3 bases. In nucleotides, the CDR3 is TGTGCCAGCAGTTTGATACAGGGGGCGATCCACTACGAGCAGTACTTC. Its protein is CASSLIQGAIHYEQYF.

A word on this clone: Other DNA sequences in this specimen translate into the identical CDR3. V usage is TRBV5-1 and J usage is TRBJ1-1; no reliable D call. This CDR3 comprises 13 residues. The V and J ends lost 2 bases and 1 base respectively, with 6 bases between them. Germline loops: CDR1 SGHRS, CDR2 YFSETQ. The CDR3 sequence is CASSFRGNTEAFF. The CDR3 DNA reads TGCGCCAGCAGCTTTCGGGGGAACACTGAAGCTTTCTTT.

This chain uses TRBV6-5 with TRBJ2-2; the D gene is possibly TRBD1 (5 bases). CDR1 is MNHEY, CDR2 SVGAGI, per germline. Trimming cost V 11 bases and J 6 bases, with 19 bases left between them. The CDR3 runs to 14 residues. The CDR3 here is CAAADTSVPGELFF. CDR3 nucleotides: TGTGCCGCTGCGGACACATCGGTCCCCGGGGAGCTGTTTTTT.

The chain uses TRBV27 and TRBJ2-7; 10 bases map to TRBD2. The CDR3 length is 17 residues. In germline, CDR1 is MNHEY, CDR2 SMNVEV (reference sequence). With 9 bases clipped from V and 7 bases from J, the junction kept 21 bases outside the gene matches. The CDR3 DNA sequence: TGTGCCAGTCGTCGGGCTAGCGGGAGCAGTACCTCCAAGGAGCAGTACTTC. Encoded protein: CASRRASGSSTSKEQYF.

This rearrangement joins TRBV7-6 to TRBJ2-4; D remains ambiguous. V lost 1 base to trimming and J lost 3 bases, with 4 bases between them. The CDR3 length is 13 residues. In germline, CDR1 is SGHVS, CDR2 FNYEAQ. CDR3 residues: CASSLGDKNIQYF. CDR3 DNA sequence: TGTGCCAGCAGCTTAGGAGACAAAAACATTCAGTACTTC.

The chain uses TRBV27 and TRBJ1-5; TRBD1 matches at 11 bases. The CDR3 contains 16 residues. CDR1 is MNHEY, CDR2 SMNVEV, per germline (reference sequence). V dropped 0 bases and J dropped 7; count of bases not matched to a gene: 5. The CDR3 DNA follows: TGTGCCAGCAGTTTATCAGGACAGGGGGCTAGCCAGCCCCAGCATTTT. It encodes CASSLSGQGASQPQHF.

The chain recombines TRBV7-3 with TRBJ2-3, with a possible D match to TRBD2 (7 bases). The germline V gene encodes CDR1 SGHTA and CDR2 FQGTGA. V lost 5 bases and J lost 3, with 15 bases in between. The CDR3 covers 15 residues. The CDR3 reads CASSQAGGQTDTQYF. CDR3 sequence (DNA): TGTGCCAGCAGCCAGGCCGGGGGGCAAACAGATACGCAGTATTTT.

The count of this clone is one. CDR3 in DNA: TGTGCCTGGAAAGGGGGTAGGCGTAATGAAAAACTGTTTTTT. This translates into CAWKGGRRNEKLFF. J is TRBJ1-4 and V is TRBV30; tentatively, D is TRBD1 (6 bases). CDR3 length: 14 amino acids. The V gene's germline CDR1 is GTSNPN and CDR2 SVGIG (reference sequence). V was trimmed by 4 bases and J by 4 bases, leaving 13 bases between them. Drawing the rest from reference TRBV30 and TRBJ1-4, the complete variable domain is SQTIHQWPATLVQPVGSPLSLECTVEGTSNPNLYWYRQAAGRGLQLLFYSVGIGQISSEVPQNLSASRPQDRQFILSSKKLLLSDSGFYLCAWKGGRRNEKLFFGSGTQLSVL.

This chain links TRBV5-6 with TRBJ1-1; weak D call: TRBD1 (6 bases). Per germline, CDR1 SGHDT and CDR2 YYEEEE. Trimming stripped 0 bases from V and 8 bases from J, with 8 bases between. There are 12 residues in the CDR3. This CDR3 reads CASSLGTDEAFF. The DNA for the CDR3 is TGTGCCAGCAGCTTGGGGACAGACGAAGCTTTCTTT.

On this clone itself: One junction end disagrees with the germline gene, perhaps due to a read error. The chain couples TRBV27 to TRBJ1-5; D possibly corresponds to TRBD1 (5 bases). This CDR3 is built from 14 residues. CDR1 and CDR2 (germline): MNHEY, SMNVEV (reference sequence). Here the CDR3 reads CASSFRDSNQPRHF. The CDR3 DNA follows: TGTGCCAGCAGTTTCAGGGATAGCAATCAGCCCCGGCATTTT.

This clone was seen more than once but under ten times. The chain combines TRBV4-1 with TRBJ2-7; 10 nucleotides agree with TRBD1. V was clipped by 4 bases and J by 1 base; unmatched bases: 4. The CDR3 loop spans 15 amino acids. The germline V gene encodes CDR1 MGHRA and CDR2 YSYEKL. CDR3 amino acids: CASSPGTGASYEQYF. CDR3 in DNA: TGCGCCAGCAGCCCCGGGACAGGGGCTTCCTACGAGCAGTACTTC.

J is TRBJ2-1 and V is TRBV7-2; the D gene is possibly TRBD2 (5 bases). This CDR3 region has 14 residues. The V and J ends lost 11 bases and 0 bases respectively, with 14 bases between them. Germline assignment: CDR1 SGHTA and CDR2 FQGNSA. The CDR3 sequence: CAVAWRNSYNEQFF. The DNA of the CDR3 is TGTGCCGTGGCGTGGAGGAACTCCTACAATGAGCAGTTCTTC.

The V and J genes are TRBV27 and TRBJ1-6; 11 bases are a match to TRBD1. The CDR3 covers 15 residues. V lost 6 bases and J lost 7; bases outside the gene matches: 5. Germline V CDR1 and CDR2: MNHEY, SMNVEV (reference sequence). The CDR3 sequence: CASRRTGGANSPLHF. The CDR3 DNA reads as TGTGCCAGCAGGAGGACAGGGGGCGCGAATTCACCCCTCCACTTT.

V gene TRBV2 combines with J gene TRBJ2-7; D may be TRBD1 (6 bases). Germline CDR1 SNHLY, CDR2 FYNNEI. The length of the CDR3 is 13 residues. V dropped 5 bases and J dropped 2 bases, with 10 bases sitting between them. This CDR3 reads CASSRGGPYEQYF. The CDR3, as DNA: TGTGCCAGCAGTCGTGGGGGCCCCTACGAGCAGTACTTC.

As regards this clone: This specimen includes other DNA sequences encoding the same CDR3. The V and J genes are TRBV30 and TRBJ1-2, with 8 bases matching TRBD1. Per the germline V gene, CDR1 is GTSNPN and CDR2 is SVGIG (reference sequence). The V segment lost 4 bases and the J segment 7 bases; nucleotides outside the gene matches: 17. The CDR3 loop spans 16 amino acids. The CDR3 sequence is CAWIAGQGISVGGYTF. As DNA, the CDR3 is TGTGCCTGGATTGCCGGACAGGGAATCTCCGTGGGTGGCTACACCTTC.

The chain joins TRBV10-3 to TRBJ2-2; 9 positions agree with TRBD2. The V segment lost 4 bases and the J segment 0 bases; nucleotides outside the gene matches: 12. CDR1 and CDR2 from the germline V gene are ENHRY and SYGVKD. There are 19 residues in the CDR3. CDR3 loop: CAISASTSGALSNTGELFF. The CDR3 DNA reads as TGTGCCATCAGTGCCTCGACTAGCGGAGCCCTATCGAACACCGGGGAGCTGTTTTTT.

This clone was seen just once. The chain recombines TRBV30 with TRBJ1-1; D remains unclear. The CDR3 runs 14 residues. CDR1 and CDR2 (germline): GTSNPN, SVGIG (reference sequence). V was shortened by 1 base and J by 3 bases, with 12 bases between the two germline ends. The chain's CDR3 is CAWSGTGGHTEAFF. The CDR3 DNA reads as TGTGCCTGGAGTGGGACGGGAGGGCACACTGAAGCTTTCTTT.